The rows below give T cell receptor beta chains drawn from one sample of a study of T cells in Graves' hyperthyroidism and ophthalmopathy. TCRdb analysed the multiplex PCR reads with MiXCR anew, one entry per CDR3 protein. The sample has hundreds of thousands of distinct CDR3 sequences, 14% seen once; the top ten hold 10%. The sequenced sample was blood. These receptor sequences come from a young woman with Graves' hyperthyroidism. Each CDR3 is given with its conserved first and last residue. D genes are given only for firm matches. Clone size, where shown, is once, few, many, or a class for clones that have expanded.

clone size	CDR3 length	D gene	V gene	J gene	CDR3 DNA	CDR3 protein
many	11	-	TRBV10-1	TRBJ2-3	TGCGCCAGCCATACCGCAGATACGCAGTATTTT	CASHTADTQYF
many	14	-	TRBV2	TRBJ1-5	TGTGCCAGCAGTCGGACGGAACCTAATCAGCCCCAGCATTTT	CASSRTEPNQPQHF
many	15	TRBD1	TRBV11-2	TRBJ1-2	TGTGCCAGCACCGGCTTGGACAGGGGGAAGGGCGGCTACACCTTC	CASTGLDRGKGGYTF
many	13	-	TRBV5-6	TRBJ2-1	TGTGCCAGCAGCTTGGTTGGGGGATCAGAGCAGTTCTTC	CASSLVGGSEQFF
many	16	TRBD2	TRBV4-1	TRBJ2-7	TGCGCCAGCAGCCAACCCCTACTAGCGGGAGCTAACGAGCAGTACTTC	CASSQPLLAGANEQYF
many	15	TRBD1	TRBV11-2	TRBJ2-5	TGTGCCAGCAGCTCCACCGACAGGGACCAAGAGACCCAGTACTTC	CASSSTDRDQETQYF
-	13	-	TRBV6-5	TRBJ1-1	TGTGCCAGCAGTTACAGGGCAGCAGTTGAAGCTTTCTTT	CASSYRAAVEAFF
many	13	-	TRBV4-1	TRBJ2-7	TGCGCCAGCAGCCAACGTCCGACGGCCGAGCAGTACTTC	CASSQRPTAEQYF
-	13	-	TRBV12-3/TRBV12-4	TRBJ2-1	TGTGCCAGCAGTTGGGGCGCCGACAATGAGCAGTTCTTC	CASSWGADNEQFF
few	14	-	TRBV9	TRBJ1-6	TGTGCCAGCAGCGGAGGACAGCAGAATTCACCCCTCCACTTT	CASSGGQQNSPLHF
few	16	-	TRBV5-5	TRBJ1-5	TGTGCCAGCAGCTTTTCGGGGAATAACGGCAATCAGCCCCAGCATTTT	CASSFSGNNGNQPQHF
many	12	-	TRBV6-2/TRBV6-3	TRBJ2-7	TGTGCCAGCAGCTTGACCGTATTCGAGCAGTACTTC	CASSLTVFEQYF
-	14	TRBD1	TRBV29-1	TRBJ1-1	TGCAGCGTTGAAGATCTCCGGGACAGGACTCAGGCTTTCTTT	CSVEDLRDRTQAFF
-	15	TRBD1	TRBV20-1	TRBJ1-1	TGCAGTGCTAGAGATCTGACAGGGGGATATACTGAAGCTTTCTTT	CSARDLTGGYTEAFF
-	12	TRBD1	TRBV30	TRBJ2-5	TGTGCCTGGTCGACAGGGGGCACCAACTCGTACTTC	CAWSTGGTNSYF
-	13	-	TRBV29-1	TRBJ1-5	TGCAGCGCCCAACGGGACCACAATCAGCCCCAGCATTTT	CSAQRDHNQPQHF
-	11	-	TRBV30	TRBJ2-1	TGTGCCTGGAGGCGGTACAATGAGCAGTTCTTC	CAWRRYNEQFF
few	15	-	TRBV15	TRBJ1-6	TGTGCCACCAGCCCCCACGGATCCCCGGGACCACCCCTCCACTTT	CATSPHGSPGPPLHF
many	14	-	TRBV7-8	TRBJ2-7	TGTGCCAGCAGCTTAGCCCCCCCCGACTACGAGCAGTACTTC	CASSLAPPDYEQYF
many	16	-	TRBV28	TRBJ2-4	TGTGCCAGCAGCCCCATTAGGGGACTGGCCAAAAACATTCAGTACTTC	CASSPIRGLAKNIQYF
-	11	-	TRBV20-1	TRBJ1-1	TGCAGTGCAGAAGGGGCGGCTGAAGCTTTCTTT	CSAEGAAEAFF
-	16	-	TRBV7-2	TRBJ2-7	TGTGCCAGCAGCGACAATAGGTGGCAGGAAGACTACGAGCAGTACTTC	CASSDNRWQEDYEQYF
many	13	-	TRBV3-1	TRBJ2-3	TGTGCCAGCAGCCGTCCTAGCACAGATACGCAGTATTTT	CASSRPSTDTQYF
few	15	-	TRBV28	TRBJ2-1	TGTGCCAGCAGTCCCCCGGGACTCCCTAACAATGAGCAGTTCTTC	CASSPPGLPNNEQFF
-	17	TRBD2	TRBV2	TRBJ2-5	TGTGCCAGCAAAGAGAGGACTAGCGGGAGGAGTCGGGAGACCCAGTACTTC	CASKERTSGRSRETQYF
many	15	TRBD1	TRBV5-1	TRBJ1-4	TGCGCCAGCAGCGATGTCCGACAGGGCGGTGAAAAACTGTTTTTT	CASSDVRQGGEKLFF
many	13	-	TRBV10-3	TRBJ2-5	TGTGCCATCAACACACCGGGACAAGAGACCCAGTACTTC	CAINTPGQETQYF
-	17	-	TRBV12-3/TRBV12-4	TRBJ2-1	TGTGCCAGCAGTTTATCCACGACAGTGGCCACCTACAATGAGCAGTTCTTC	CASSLSTTVATYNEQFF
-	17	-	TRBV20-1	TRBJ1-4	TGCAGTGCTAGAGACGCCCTCCTCGGGGGAACTAATGAAAAACTGTTTTTT	CSARDALLGGTNEKLFF
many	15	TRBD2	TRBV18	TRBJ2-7	TGTGCCAGCTCACCGACTAGCCCAACCACCTACGAGCAGTACTTC	CASSPTSPTTYEQYF
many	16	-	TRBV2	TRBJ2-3	TGTGCCAGCAGTGATCCGGGGTACCGAGGCACAGATACGCAGTATTTT	CASSDPGYRGTDTQYF
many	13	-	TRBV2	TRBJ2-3	TGTGCCAGGGCGGGACTCAACACAGATACGCAGTATTTT	CARAGLNTDTQYF
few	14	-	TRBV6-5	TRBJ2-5	TGTGCCAGCAGTTACTGGGGGAATGTAGAGACCCAGTACTTC	CASSYWGNVETQYF
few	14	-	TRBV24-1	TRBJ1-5	TGTGCCACCAGTGACTCAGGGGTATCCAGGCCCCAGCATTTT	CATSDSGVSRPQHF
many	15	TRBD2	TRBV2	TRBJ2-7	TGTGCCAGCAGTGAGGGACTACGCGCGTCCTACGAGCAGTACTTC	CASSEGLRASYEQYF
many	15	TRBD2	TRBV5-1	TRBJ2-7	TGCGCCAGCAGGAGCGGGAGGACCAGCTCCTACGAGCAGTACTTC	CASRSGRTSSYEQYF